A single sample is the source of the 23 T cell receptor beta chains below, sequenced in a study of shared clonotypes between healthy human individuals. Libraries were prepared by immunoSEQ multiplex PCR; TCRdb keeps only in-frame clonotypes and omits some of them. The sample holds millions of clones, 90% to 95% seen once. Sequencing was done on a sample of naive CD4+ T cells sorted from blood. Subset in this sample: CD45RA+ positively selected. The receptors come from a man aged 18 to 29 in good health.

On this clone itself: Other DNA variants within this sample encode the same CDR3. This rearrangement joins TRBV7-9 to TRBJ2-3; D is ambiguous. Trimming removed 4 bases from V and 2 bases from J, with 4 bases in between. CDR1 is SEHNR, CDR2 FQNEAQ, per germline (reference sequence). The CDR3 contains 12 residues. CDR3 residues: CASSSLTDTQYF. In DNA, the CDR3 is TGTGCCAGCAGCTCCCTCACAGATACGCAGTATTTT. The full variable domain, in which reference TRBV7-9 and TRBJ2-3 provide the parts outside the CDR3, is DTGVSQNPRHKITKRGQNVTFRCDPISEHNRLYWYRQTLGQGPEFLTYFQNEAQLEKSRLLSDRFSAERPKGSFSTLEIQRTEQGDSAMYLCASSSLTDTQYFGPGTRLTVL.

The DNA for the CDR3 is TGTGCCAGCAGCTTCCCGGGGACTAGCGGAACCTACGAGCAGTACTTC. This codes for CASSFPGTSGTYEQYF. The gene calls are TRBV7-9 and TRBJ2-7, with TRBD2 matching over 11 bases. V shed 3 bases and J 2 bases; nucleotides not matched to a gene: 6. The CDR3 extends over 16 amino acids. CDR1 is SEHNR, CDR2 FQNEAQ, per germline (reference sequence).

V is TRBV27 and J is TRBJ2-5; D gene uncertain. TRBJ2-7 explains the end of the DNA better; the J call may be wrong. Germline CDR1 reads MNHEY; CDR2 reads SMNVEV (reference sequence). The CDR3 is 13 residues long. The CDR3 region has the DNA TGTGCCAGCAGCCGAAACCTTGGGGACGAGCAGTACTTC. This sequence encodes CASSRNLGDEQYF.

The chain joins TRBV5-4 to TRBJ2-7; TRBD1 matches at 7 bases. This CDR3 is 15 amino acids long. Germline CDR1 SGHNT, CDR2 YYREEE (reference sequence). V was clipped by 4 bases and J by 0 bases; unmatched bases: 7. As DNA, the CDR3 is TGTGCCAGCAGCCCCACAGGGGCGAACTCCTACGAGCAGTACTTC. This sequence encodes CASSPTGANSYEQYF.

This chain connects TRBV18 to TRBJ2-3; D ambiguous. The length of the CDR3 is 16 residues. Germline V CDR1 and CDR2: KGHSH, LQKENI. Trimming cost V 4 bases and J 2 bases, with 16 bases left between them. CDR3 sequence reads: CASSLAVREITDTQYF. The CDR3 bases are TGTGCCAGCTCACTCGCGGTACGTGAGATCACAGATACGCAGTATTTT.

The rearrangement uses TRBV30 and TRBJ1-6, with D tentatively TRBD1 (5 bases). Germline assignment: CDR1 GTSNPN and CDR2 SVGIG (reference sequence). The CDR3 spans 14 residues. The V and J ends lost 2 bases and 4 bases respectively, with 9 bases between them. This chain's CDR3 is CAWSSRGYNSPLHF. CDR3 coding DNA: TGTGCCTGGAGTTCAAGGGGATATAATTCACCCCTCCACTTT.

Comment on this clone: Other DNA sequences in the sample encode the same CDR3. The chain is built from TRBV6-5 and TRBJ1-3, with 8 positions matching TRBD1. CDR1 and CDR2 from the germline V gene are MNHEY and SVGAGI. This CDR3 comprises 13 residues. The J segment lost 1 base and the V segment lost 8 bases, leaving 1 base of the junction unmatched. This chain's CDR3 is CASRQGSGNTIYF. In nucleotides, the CDR3 is TGTGCCAGCCGACAGGGGTCTGGAAACACCATATATTTT.

For the CDR3, the DNA is TGTGCGTCTGGGCTAGCGGGAGGGCGGGCAGATACGCAGTATTTT. This gives the protein CASGLAGGRADTQYF. V is TRBV30 and J is TRBJ2-3, with 12 bases lining up with TRBD2. The CDR3 is 15 amino acids. Germline CDR1 GTSNPN, CDR2 SVGIG (reference sequence). Filled out from reference TRBV30 and TRBJ2-3, the complete variable domain reads SQTIHQWPATLVQPVGSPLSLECTVEGTSNPNLYWYRQAAGRGLQLLFYSVGIGQISSEVPQNLSASRPQDRQFILSSKKLLLSDSGFYLCASGLAGGRADTQYFGPGTRLTVL.

This sequence joins TRBV28 and TRBJ2-7; 9 nucleotides agree with TRBD1. The V and J ends lost 7 bases and 5 bases, in that order; junction bases with no gene match: 12. This CDR3 region has 15 residues. The germline V gene has CDR1 MDHEN and CDR2 SYDVKM. The CDR3 nucleotides are TGTGCCAGCACCGGTTCCGGACAGGGGCGGCACGAGCAGTACTTC. This codes for CASTGSGQGRHEQYF.

The chain couples TRBV6-6 to TRBJ2-3; D perhaps matches TRBD2 (6 bases). CDR3 length: 13 amino acids. The V gene lost 2 bases and the J gene lost 4 bases, with 7 bases spanning the gap. CDR1 is MNHNY, CDR2 SVGAGI, per germline (reference sequence). CDR3 loop: CASSYREADTQYF. CDR3 nucleotide sequence: TGTGCCAGCAGTTACAGGGAGGCAGATACGCAGTATTTT.

CDR3 sequence: CASSLSAAGGGETQYF. In DNA form, the CDR3 reads TGTGCCAGCAGCTTATCTGCAGCGGGGGGGGGCGAGACCCAGTACTTC. The chain combines TRBV7-2 with TRBJ2-5, with 10 nucleotides matching TRBD2. The V gene end was trimmed by 2 bases and the J gene end by 5 bases; junction bases not matched to a gene: 8. This CDR3 has 16 amino acids. The germline CDR1 and CDR2 sequences are SGHTA and FQGNSA.

The rearrangement joins TRBV13 to TRBJ2-1; TRBD1 matches 9 bases. CDR1 and CDR2 (germline): PRHDT, FYEKMQ (reference sequence). Trimming cost V 4 bases and J 6 bases; bases outside gene matches: 13. CDR3 size: 17 residues. The DNA for the CDR3 is TGTGCCAGCAGCTCATTACTCTCGGGACAGGGACCCAATGAGCAGTTCTTC. Translated: CASSSLLSGQGPNEQFF.

The chain links TRBV28 to TRBJ2-7; 7 positions match TRBD1. V lost 5 bases to trimming and J lost 4 bases; unmatched junction nucleotides: 8. This CDR3 comprises 14 residues. CDR1 and CDR2 from the germline V gene are MDHEN and SYDVKM. CDR3 in DNA: TGTGCCAGCAGTCGGGACAGTGGGGCGTACGAGCAGTACTTC. It specifies CASSRDSGAYEQYF. The complete variable domain, with remaining parts taken from reference TRBV28 and TRBJ2-7, reads DVKVTQSSRYLVKRTGEKVFLECVQDMDHENMFWYRQDPGLGLRLIYFSYDVKMKEKGDIPEGYSVSREKKERFSLILESASTNQTSMYLCASSRDSGAYEQYFGPGTRLTVT.

The CDR3 spells CAWSVFGSLNIEQYF. In DNA form, the CDR3 reads TGTGCCTGGAGTGTGTTCGGTTCTCTCAATATAGAGCAGTACTTC. The chain combines TRBV30 with TRBJ2-5; D ambiguous. The germline V gene has CDR1 GTSNPN and CDR2 SVGIG (reference sequence). Trimming took 0 bases from V and 11 from J, leaving 22 bases between them. There are 15 residues in the CDR3. The full variable domain, its missing parts supplied by reference TRBV30 and TRBJ2-5, is SQTIHQWPATLVQPVGSPLSLECTVEGTSNPNLYWYRQAAGRGLQLLFYSVGIGQISSEVPQNLSASRPQDRQFILSSKKLLLSDSGFYLCAWSVFGSLNIEQYFGPGTRLLVL.

CDR3 region: CASSTAEGFNSPLHF. The CDR3, as DNA: TGTGCCAGTAGTACCGCAGAGGGGTTTAATTCACCCCTCCACTTT. The chain joins TRBV19 to TRBJ1-6, with a tentative D call TRBD1 (5 bases). Germline V gene lookup returns CDR1 LNHDA and CDR2 SQIVND (reference sequence). This CDR3 is built from 15 residues. Trimming shortened V by 4 bases and J by 6 bases, and 13 bases separated the two germline ends.

The chain carries TRBV7-9 and TRBJ2-3; D gene ambiguous. V was shortened by 7 bases and J by 3 bases, with 8 bases between the two germline ends. Germline V gives CDR1 SEHNR, CDR2 FQNEAQ (reference sequence). The CDR3 has 12 residues. CDR3 in amino acids: CASIGLTDTQYF. CDR3 in DNA: TGTGCCAGCATCGGATTGACAGATACGCAGTATTTT.

This chain joins TRBV9 and TRBJ2-5; 10 positions agree with TRBD2. V lost 0 bases, J lost 4 bases, and 12 bases stayed unmatched. There are 18 residues in the CDR3. Germline V lookup: CDR1 SGDLS, CDR2 YYNGEE. The CDR3 reads CASSVGRVERGGSETQYF. Here the CDR3 DNA reads TGTGCCAGCAGCGTAGGTAGGGTTGAGCGGGGGGGCTCAGAGACCCAGTACTTC.

This chain joins TRBV5-6 and TRBJ1-2; a possible D gene is TRBD1 (6 bases). CDR1 and CDR2 from the germline V gene are SGHDT and YYEEEE. Trimming shortened V by 4 bases and J by 7 bases, and 17 bases separated the two germline ends. CDR3 size: 14 residues. The CDR3 sequence is CASSPGASQGGYTF. DNA for the CDR3: TGTGCCAGCAGCCCGGGGGCATCCCAGGGTGGCTACACCTTC. The full variable domain, in which reference TRBV5-6 and TRBJ1-2 provide the parts outside the CDR3, is DAGVTQSPTHLIKTRGQQVTLRCSPKSGHDTVSWYQQALGQGPQFIFQYYEEEERQRGNFPDRFSGHQFPNYSSELNVNALLLGDSALYLCASSPGASQGGYTFGSGTRLTVV.

A word on this clone: The same CDR3 can be traced to other DNA sequences in this sample. The J gene is TRBJ2-1, the V gene TRBV5-4; 13 nucleotides line up with TRBD2. CDR3 length equals 15 residues. Germline V gives CDR1 SGHNT, CDR2 YYREEE (reference sequence). Unmatched junction bases numbered 1, after V lost 0 bases and J lost 7 bases. DNA for the CDR3: TGTGCCAGCAGCTTGGGGACTAGCGGGAGTAATGAGCAGTTCTTC. The encoded protein is CASSLGTSGSNEQFF.

This chain uses TRBV4-1 with TRBJ2-4; weak D call: TRBD2 (5 bases). V was pared by 4 bases and J by 5 bases, with 15 bases between. The germline V gene encodes CDR1 MGHRA and CDR2 YSYEKL. CDR3 size: 15 residues. Here the CDR3 DNA reads TGCGCCAGCAGCCCCTCGGACTCGGGCCAAAACATTCAGTACTTC. Protein product: CASSPSDSGQNIQYF.

This chain joins TRBV5-1 and TRBJ1-6, with 10 positions matching TRBD1. Per the germline V gene, CDR1 is SGHRS and CDR2 is YFSETQ. The CDR3 has 20 amino acids. The trim removed 2 bases at V and 4 bases at J, leaving 15 bases unmatched. CDR3 sequence reads: CASSLNRRDRGTSYNSPLHF. The CDR3 DNA reads TGCGCCAGCAGCTTAAACCGCCGGGACAGGGGCACTTCGTATAATTCACCCCTCCACTTT.

The rearrangement uses TRBV5-5 and TRBJ2-7; 10 nucleotides match TRBD2. The CDR3 has 15 residues. With 4 bases clipped from V and 0 bases from J, the junction kept 4 bases outside the gene matches. Germline assignment: CDR1 SGHKS and CDR2 YYEKEE (reference sequence). CDR3 nucleotide sequence: TGTGCCAGCAGCACGGGACTAGCGATCTCCTACGAGCAGTACTTC. Its translation: CASSTGLAISYEQYF.

The CDR3 sequence is CASSSRQGSYNEQFF. The CDR3 DNA sequence: TGTGCCAGTAGTTCCCGACAGGGGTCTTACAATGAGCAGTTCTTC. The chain combines TRBV19 with TRBJ2-1, with 8 nucleotides matching TRBD1. The CDR3 contains 15 residues. V gave up 5 bases and J gave up 4 bases; unmatched junction bases: 7. The germline CDR1 and CDR2 sequences are LNHDA and SQIVND (reference sequence).